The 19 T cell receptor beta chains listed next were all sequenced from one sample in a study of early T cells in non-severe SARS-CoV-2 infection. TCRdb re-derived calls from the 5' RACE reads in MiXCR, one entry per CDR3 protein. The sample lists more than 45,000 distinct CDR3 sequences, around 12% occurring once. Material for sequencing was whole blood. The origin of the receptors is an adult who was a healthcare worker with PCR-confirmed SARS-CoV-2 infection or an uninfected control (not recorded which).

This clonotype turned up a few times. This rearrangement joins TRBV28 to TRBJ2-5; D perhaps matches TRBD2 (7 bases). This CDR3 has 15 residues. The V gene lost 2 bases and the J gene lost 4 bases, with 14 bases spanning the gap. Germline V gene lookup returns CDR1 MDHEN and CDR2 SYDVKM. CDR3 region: CASSLGGGHRETQYF. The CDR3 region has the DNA TGTGCCAGCAGTTTAGGGGGGGGCCACCGAGAGACCCAGTACTTC.

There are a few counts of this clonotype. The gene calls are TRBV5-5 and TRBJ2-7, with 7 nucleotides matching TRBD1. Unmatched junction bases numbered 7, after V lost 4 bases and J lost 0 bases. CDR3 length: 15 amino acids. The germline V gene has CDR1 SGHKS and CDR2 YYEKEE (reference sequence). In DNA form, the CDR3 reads TGTGCCAGCAGCGTTACCGGGACAGTCTCCTACGAGCAGTACTTC. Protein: CASSVTGTVSYEQYF.

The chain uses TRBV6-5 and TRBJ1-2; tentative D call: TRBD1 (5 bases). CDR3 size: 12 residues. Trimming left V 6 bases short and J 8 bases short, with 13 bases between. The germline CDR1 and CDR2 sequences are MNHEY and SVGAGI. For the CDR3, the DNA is TGTGCCAGCAGCTACGGGGCGAAGGGCTACACCTTC. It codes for CASSYGAKGYTF.

The CDR3 reads CAWSWNTEAFF. The DNA of the CDR3 is TGTGCCTGGAGTTGGAACACTGAAGCTTTCTTT. The rearrangement joins TRBV30 to TRBJ1-1; no clear D. Trimming cost V 2 bases and J 1 base, with 2 bases left between them. This CDR3 has 11 amino acids. The germline CDR1 and CDR2 sequences are GTSNPN and SVGIG (reference sequence).

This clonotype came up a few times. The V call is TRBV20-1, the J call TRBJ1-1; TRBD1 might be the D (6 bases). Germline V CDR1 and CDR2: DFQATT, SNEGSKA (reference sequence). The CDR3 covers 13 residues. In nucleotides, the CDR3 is TGCAGCAAGGTGGGGGGGCTGAACACTGAAGCTTTCTTT. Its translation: CSKVGGLNTEAFF.

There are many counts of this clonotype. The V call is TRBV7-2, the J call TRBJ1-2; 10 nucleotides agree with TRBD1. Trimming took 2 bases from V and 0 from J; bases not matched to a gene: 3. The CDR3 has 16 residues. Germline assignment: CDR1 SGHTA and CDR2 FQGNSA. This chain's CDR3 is CASSLLGQGANYGYTF. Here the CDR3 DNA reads TGTGCCAGCAGCTTACTCGGACAGGGGGCTAACTATGGCTACACCTTC.

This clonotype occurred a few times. CDR3 in DNA: TGTGCCAGCAGCTTAGGAGGGGGACAGAAAAATGAGCAGTTCTTC. Protein: CASSLGGGQKNEQFF. The rearrangement links TRBV7-2 to TRBJ2-1; 7 bases align to TRBD1. V shed 1 base, J shed 7 bases, and the junction held 7 bases outside the gene matches. The CDR3 totals 15 residues. CDR1 SGHTA and CDR2 FQGNSA come from the germline V gene.

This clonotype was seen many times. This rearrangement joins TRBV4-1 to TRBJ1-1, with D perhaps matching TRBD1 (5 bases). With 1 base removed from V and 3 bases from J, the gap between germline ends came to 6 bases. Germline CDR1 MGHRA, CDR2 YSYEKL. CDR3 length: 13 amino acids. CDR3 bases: TGCGCCAGCAGCCAAGGACAGTACACTGAAGCTTTCTTT. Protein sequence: CASSQGQYTEAFF.

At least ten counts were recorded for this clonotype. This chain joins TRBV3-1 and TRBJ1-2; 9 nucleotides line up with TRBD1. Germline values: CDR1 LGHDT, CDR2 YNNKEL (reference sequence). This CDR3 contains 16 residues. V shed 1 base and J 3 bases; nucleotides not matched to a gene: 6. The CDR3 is CASSQVGQGVHYGYTF. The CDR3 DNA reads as TGTGCCAGCAGCCAAGTGGGACAGGGAGTGCACTATGGCTACACCTTC.

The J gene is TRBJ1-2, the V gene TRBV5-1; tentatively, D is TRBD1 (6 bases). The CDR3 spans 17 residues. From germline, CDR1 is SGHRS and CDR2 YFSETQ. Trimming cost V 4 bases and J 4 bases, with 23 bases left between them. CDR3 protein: CASSSGRVPADSYGYTF. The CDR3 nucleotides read TGCGCCAGCAGCAGTGGTCGGGTTCCGGCGGACAGCTATGGCTACACCTTC. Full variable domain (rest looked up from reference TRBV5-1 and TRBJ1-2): KAGVTQTPRYLIKTRGQQVTLSCSPISGHRSVSWYQQTPGQGLQFLFEYFSETQRNKGNFPGRFSGRQFSNSRSEMNVSTLELGDSALYLCASSSGRVPADSYGYTFGSGTRLTVV.

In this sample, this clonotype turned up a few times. The CDR3 region has the DNA TGTGCCAGCAGCCAAGCGGGCCAAGTCTCCTACGAGCAGTACTTC. Its protein product is CASSQAGQVSYEQYF. The rearrangement uses TRBV3-1 and TRBJ2-7; D not certain. V shed 1 base and J shed 0 bases, with 10 bases lying between them. The length of the CDR3 is 15 residues. Germline CDR1 and CDR2: LGHDT and YNNKEL (reference sequence).

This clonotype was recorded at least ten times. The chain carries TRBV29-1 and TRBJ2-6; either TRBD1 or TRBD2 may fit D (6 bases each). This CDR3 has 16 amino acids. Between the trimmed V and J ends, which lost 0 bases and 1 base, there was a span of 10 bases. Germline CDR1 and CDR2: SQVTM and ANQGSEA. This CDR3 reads CSVEEGGASGANVLTF. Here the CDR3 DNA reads TGCAGCGTTGAAGAGGGGGGCGCATCTGGGGCCAACGTCCTGACTTTC.

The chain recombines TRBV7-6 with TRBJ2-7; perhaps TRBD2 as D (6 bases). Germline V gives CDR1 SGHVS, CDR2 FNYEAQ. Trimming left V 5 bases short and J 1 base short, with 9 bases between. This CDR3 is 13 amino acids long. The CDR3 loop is CASSGRDSYEQYF. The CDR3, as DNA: TGTGCCAGCAGCGGGCGGGATTCCTACGAGCAGTACTTC.

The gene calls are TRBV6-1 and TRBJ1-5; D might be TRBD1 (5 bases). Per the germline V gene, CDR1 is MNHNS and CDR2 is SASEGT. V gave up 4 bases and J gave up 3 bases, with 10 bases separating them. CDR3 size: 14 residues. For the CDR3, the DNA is TGTGCCAGCAGTGTAGGGGAGTCCAATCAGCCCCAGCATTTT. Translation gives CASSVGESNQPQHF.

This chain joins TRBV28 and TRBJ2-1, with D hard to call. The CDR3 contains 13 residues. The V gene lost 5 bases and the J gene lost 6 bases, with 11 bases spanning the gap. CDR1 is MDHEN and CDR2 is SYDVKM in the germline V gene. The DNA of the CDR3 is TGTGCCAGCAGTCCGCTTAGTCGCAATGAGCAGTTCTTC. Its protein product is CASSPLSRNEQFF.

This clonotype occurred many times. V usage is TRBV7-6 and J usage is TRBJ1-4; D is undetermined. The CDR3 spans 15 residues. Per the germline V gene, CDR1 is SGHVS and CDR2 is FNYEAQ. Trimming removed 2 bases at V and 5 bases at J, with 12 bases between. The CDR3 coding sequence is TGTGCCAGCAGCTTATCCTTTTCGGGAAATGAAAAACTGTTTTTT. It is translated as CASSLSFSGNEKLFF.

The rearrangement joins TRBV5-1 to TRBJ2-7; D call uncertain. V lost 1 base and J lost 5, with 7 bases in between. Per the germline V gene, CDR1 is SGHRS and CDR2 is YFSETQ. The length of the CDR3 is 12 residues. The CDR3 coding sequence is TGCGCCAGCAGCTTGTTGGAAAACGAGCAGTACTTC. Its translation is CASSLLENEQYF.

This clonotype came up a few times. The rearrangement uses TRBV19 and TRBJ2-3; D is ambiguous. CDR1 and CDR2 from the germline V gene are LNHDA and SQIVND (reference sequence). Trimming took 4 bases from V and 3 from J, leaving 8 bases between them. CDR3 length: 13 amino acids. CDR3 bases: TGTGCCAGTAGTACAAGCAGGACAGATACGCAGTATTTT. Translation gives CASSTSRTDTQYF.

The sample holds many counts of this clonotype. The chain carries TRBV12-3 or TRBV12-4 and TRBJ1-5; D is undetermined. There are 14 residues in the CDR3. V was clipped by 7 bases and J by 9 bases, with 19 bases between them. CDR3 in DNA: TGTGCCAGCACTTTCGCCTTCCTTCACGGGCCCCAGCATTTT. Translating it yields CASTFAFLHGPQHF.